This is a list of T cell receptor beta chains from one sample in a study of T-cell reconstitution after alpha-beta-depleted transplantation in children. TCRdb re-called the PCR reads through MiXCR, storing one row per CDR3 protein. Of about 610,000 distinct CDR3 sequences listed, over 9.5% are singletons. Sequencing was performed on PBMCs from the stem cell graft donor, taken from the stem cell graft. The receptors were sampled from a human donor who donated a stem cell graft to a child with acute myeloid leukemia. Each CDR3 is given with its conserved first and last residue. D genes are given only for firm matches. Clone sizes are given selectively: once, few, many, or a class where the clone is expanded.

j_gene | len | d_gene | abundance | v_gene | CDR3nt | CDR3aa
TRBJ1-5 | 14 | . | . | TRBV30 | TGTGCCTGGAGTGTAGGGTGGGGGAATCAGCCCCAGCATTTT | CAWSVGWGNQPQHF
TRBJ2-1 | 15 | TRBD2 | few | TRBV28 | TGTGCCAGCAGTTTACGGCTAGCGGGAGCGGTCGAGCAGTTCTTC | CASSLRLAGAVEQFF
TRBJ2-4 | 14 | . | . | TRBV5-1 | TGCGCCAGCAGCTTGGAATTCCCTGAGAGAATTCAGTACTTC | CASSLEFPERIQYF
TRBJ2-1 | 13 | TRBD2 | few | TRBV12-3/TRBV12-4 | TGTGCCAGCAGTTCAGCCTTAGCGGGAGGGCAGTTCTTC | CASSSALAGGQFF
TRBJ2-7 | 16 | . | . | TRBV10-3 | TGTGCCATCAGTGAGTCGAGGAGTAGCGGGACAGTCGAGCAGTACTTC | CAISESRSSGTVEQYF
TRBJ2-7 | 15 | TRBD1 | many | TRBV28 | TGTGCCAGCGGCCCTGGAGGGACAGGGATGTACGAGCAGTACTTC | CASGPGGTGMYEQYF
TRBJ2-3 | 15 | . | . | TRBV3-1 | TGTGCCAGCACCCACCGAGGCGGTCCCACAGATACGCAGTATTTT | CASTHRGGPTDTQYF
TRBJ1-1 | 15 | . | . | TRBV18 | TGTGCCAGCTCACCTTCACAGTATGCGAACACTGAAGCTTTCTTT | CASSPSQYANTEAFF
TRBJ2-1 | 16 | TRBD2 | few | TRBV7-2 | TGTGCCAGCAGCTTAGTTGTAAGAGCGGGGCGCAATGAGCAGTTCTTC | CASSLVVRAGRNEQFF
TRBJ2-7 | 14 | . | . | TRBV19 | TGTGCCAGTAGTATGTCGGCAGGGGTGGACGAGCAGTACTTC | CASSMSAGVDEQYF
TRBJ2-7 | 14 | . | many | TRBV7-2 | TGTGCCAGCAGCTCGGGGAGGGGGCCCTACGAGCAGTACTTC | CASSSGRGPYEQYF
TRBJ2-1 | 12 | TRBD1 | few | TRBV6-5 | TGTGCCAGCAGTTTACCGGGACAGGGAAAGTTCTTC | CASSLPGQGKFF
TRBJ2-1 | 16 | TRBD2 | few | TRBV29-1 | TGCAGCGTTGACCGGTGGACTAGCGGGAATGACAATGAGCAGTTCTTC | CSVDRWTSGNDNEQFF
TRBJ2-1 | 15 | . | many | TRBV6-2/TRBV6-3 | TGTGCCAGCAGTTCTACAGGGAACATATACAATGAGCAGTTCTTC | CASSSTGNIYNEQFF
TRBJ2-7 | 13 | . | many | TRBV29-1 | TGCAGCGTTGGGCGGGTAGGACCCTACGAGCAGTACTTC | CSVGRVGPYEQYF
TRBJ2-3 | 17 | . | few | TRBV12-3/TRBV12-4 | TGTGCCAGCAGTTTAGACGACAGGGAGGGAAGCACAGATACGCAGTATTTT | CASSLDDREGSTDTQYF
TRBJ2-7 | 15 | . | . | TRBV20-1 | TGCAGTGCTAGGGGTGTTTCCAGGGTCGGGTACGAGCAGTACTTC | CSARGVSRVGYEQYF
TRBJ2-1 | 19 | TRBD2 | . | TRBV9 | TGTGCCAGCAGCCCATCCGGGACTAGCGGGAGCGCCCTCTACAATGAGCAGTTCTTC | CASSPSGTSGSALYNEQFF
TRBJ2-3 | 15 | TRBD2 | few | TRBV12-3/TRBV12-4 | TGTGCCAGCAGTTTTGCGACTAGCGGCACAGATACGCAGTATTTT | CASSFATSGTDTQYF
TRBJ2-7 | 16 | . | few | TRBV6-2/TRBV6-3 | TGTGCCAGCAGTACCCTTGCAAGCGGGTTAGGCTACGAGCAGTACTTC | CASSTLASGLGYEQYF
TRBJ2-3 | 15 | . | few | TRBV20-1 | TGCAGTGCCCTAAACCGGGACTCGAGCACAGATACGCAGTATTTT | CSALNRDSSTDTQYF
TRBJ1-4 | 13 | TRBD1 | many | TRBV5-1 | TGCGCCAGCAGGGACAGGGAAGGTGAAAAACTGTTTTTT | CASRDREGEKLFF
TRBJ2-3 | 15 | . | few | TRBV11-1 | TGTGCCAGCAGCTTCGTTCGGAGCCTTACAGATACGCAGTATTTT | CASSFVRSLTDTQYF
TRBJ2-7 | 11 | . | many | TRBV10-3 | TGTGCCATCAGTTTCCGGGAAGAGCAGTACTTC | CAISFREEQYF
TRBJ2-3 | 19 | TRBD2 | few | TRBV20-1 | TGCAGTGCTAGACCCGCAGGCGCTAGCGGGAGTACCTTCATGGATACGCAGTATTTT | CSARPAGASGSTFMDTQYF